The clone carrying this T cell receptor (beta chain) appeared a few times. The antigen remains undetermined. V was cut by 0 bases and J by 0 bases, with 12 bases left in between. The CDR3 spans 16 residues. Looked up from germline, CDR1 is MNHEY and CDR2 is SVGAGI. The source of the sample is a study of T cell repertoires in cytomegalovirus infection. Study information: Through public TCR beta signatures, both CMV infection and matching HLA type were indicated. Overall study findings and caveats: Accumulated public TCR beta family frequency recognized individuals carrying CMV together with the relevant HLA. The response measured ex vivo was dominated by TCR beta clonotypes (HLA-C-restricted and CMV-specific).

TCRdb processed the reads anew with MiXCR; each CDR3 protein has one entry. The sample shows 450,000 to 600,000 distinct CDR3 sequences, 10% to 12% of them seen only once. The chain combines TRBV6-5 with TRBJ2-7; D possibly corresponds to TRBD1 (6 bases). Sequenced input: PBMCs. The receptor comes from a human donor in good health (CMV status not recorded). Some clones in this sample may be carry-over from other donors' samples. Here the CDR3 DNA reads TGTGCCAGCAGTTACTCTTCCCGACAGGACTCCTACGAGCAGTACTTC. It codes for CASSYSSRQDSYEQYF.